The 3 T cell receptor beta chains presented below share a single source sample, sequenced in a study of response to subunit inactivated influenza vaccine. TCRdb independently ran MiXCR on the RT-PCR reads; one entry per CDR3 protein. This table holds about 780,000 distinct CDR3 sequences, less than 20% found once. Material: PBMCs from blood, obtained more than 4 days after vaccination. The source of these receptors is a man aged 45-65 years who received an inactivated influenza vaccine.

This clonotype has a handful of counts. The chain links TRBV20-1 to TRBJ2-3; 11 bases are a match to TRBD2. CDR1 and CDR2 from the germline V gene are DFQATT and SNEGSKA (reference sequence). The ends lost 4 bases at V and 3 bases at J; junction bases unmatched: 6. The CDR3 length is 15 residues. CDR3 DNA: TGCAGTGCTACACGCACTAGCGGGAGAACAGATACGCAGTATTTT. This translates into CSATRTSGRTDTQYF.

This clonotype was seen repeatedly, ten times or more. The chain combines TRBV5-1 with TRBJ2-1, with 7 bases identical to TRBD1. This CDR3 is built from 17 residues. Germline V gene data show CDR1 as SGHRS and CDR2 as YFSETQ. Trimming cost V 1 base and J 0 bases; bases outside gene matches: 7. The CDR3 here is CASSLITGVSSYNEQFF. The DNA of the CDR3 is TGCGCCAGCAGCTTGATAACAGGGGTTAGCTCCTACAATGAGCAGTTCTTC.

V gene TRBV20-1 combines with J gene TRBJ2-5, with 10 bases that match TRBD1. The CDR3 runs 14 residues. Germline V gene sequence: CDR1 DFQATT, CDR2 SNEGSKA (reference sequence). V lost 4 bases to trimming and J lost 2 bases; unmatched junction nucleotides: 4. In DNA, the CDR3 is TGCAGTGCTACCTGGACAGGGGGTCAAGAGACCCAGTACTTC. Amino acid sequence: CSATWTGGQETQYF.